The clone carrying this TCR beta chain was observed a handful of times. There are 13 residues in the CDR3. Trimming stripped 1 base from V and 0 bases from J, with 3 bases between. Germline V CDR1 and CDR2: SGHAT, FQNNGV. MiXCR, run by TCRdb on the RACE reads, gives a single entry per CDR3 protein. This table has 150,000 to 200,000 distinct CDR3 sequences, around 30% appearing once. As for time point: pre-sensitization, week 0. Treatment denoted: therapeutic diphenylcyclopropenone sensitization with weekly scalp DPC. It was unfractionated whole blood from which total RNA was extracted. The entry originates in a study of human T cells and chemical hapten exposure. Study-wide background: Affected patients, primarily female, had alopecia areata, totalis or universalis.

The clonotype comes from a woman younger than 45 with alopecia areata. Some clones in this sample may be carry-over from other donors' samples. Sequencing was performed on whole blood, taken in connection with sensitization to the hapten diphenylcyclopropenone (DPC). The chain carries TRBV11-2 and TRBJ1-2; D gene unclear. The CDR3, as DNA: TGTGCCAGCAGCTTAGCCTCTAACTATGGCTACACCTTC. It codes for CASSLASNYGYTF.